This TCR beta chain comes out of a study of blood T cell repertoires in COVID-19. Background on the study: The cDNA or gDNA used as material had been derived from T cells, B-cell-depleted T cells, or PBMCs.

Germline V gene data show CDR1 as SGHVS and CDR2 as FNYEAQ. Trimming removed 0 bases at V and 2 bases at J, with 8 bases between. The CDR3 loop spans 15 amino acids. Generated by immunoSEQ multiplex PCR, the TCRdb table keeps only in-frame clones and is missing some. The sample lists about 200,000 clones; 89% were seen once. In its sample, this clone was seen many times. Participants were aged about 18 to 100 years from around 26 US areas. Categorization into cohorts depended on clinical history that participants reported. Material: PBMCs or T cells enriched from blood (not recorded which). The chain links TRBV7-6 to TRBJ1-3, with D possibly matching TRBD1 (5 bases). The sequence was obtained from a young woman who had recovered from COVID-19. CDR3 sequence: CASSLASTAGNTIYF. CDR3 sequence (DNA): TGTGCCAGCAGCTTAGCGTCGACAGCTGGAAACACCATATATTTT.